One and the same sample provided the 9 T cell receptor beta chains below, sequenced in a study of T cell responses to AZD1222 COVID-19 vaccine. TCRdb's table, derived via immunoSEQ multiplex PCR, lists solely in-frame clones and lacks some. The table includes 60,000 to 80,000 clones, about 90% detected once. This material consisted of peripheral blood, taken on day 0 of AZD1222 vaccination. Receptors originate from an adult in good health.

The J gene is TRBJ1-1, the V gene TRBV6-5, with 7 bases that match TRBD1. V shed 2 bases and J 6 bases; nucleotides not matched to a gene: 3. The germline CDR1 and CDR2 sequences are MNHEY and SVGAGI. This CDR3 spans 13 amino acids. The CDR3 nucleotides are TGTGCCAGCAGTTACCCAGGACAGGCTGAAGCTTTCTTT. It yields the protein CASSYPGQAEAFF.

This sequence joins TRBV9 and TRBJ1-5; 8 positions agree with TRBD1. V lost 4 bases and J lost 0; bases outside the gene matches: 6. The CDR3 consists of 16 residues. From germline, CDR1 is SGDLS and CDR2 YYNGEE. The CDR3 DNA sequence: TGTGCCAGCAGCCCAGGGACAGGTAATAGCAATCAGCCCCAGCATTTT. Translation: CASSPGTGNSNQPQHF.

The gene calls are TRBV3-1 (or the pseudogene TRBV3-2) and TRBJ1-1; D is unclear. Trimming cost V 0 bases and J 2 bases, with 7 bases left between them. The CDR3 spans 14 residues. Germline V lookup: CDR1 LGHDT, CDR2 YNNKEL (reference sequence). The CDR3 DNA reads TGTGCCAGCAGCCAAGATGGGTATAACACTGAAGCTTTCTTT. Its protein product is CASSQDGYNTEAFF.

The chain has TRBV6-5 and TRBJ2-5; D call uncertain. The CDR3 consists of 12 residues. V was cut by 4 bases and J by 6 bases, with 9 bases left in between. CDR1 is MNHEY, CDR2 SVGAGI, per germline. CDR3 residues: CASSSQQKTQYF. In nucleotides, the CDR3 is TGTGCCAGCAGTTCCCAACAGAAGACCCAGTACTTC.

V usage is TRBV18 and J usage is TRBJ1-1, with TRBD1 matching 8 bases. CDR1 KGHSH and CDR2 LQKENI come from the germline V gene. V lost 2 bases and J lost 0; bases outside the gene matches: 11. The CDR3 is 18 residues long. As DNA, the CDR3 is TGTGCCAGCTCACCATTCCAGGGGGCTGTAGGGTTGAACACTGAAGCTTTCTTT. Amino acids: CASSPFQGAVGLNTEAFF.

This clone is medium-sized (0.01 to 0.1%). The chain uses TRBV3-1 (or the pseudogene TRBV3-2) and TRBJ2-3; TRBD2 matches at 8 bases. Germline CDR1 reads LGHDT; CDR2 reads YNNKEL (reference sequence). The CDR3 covers 15 residues. V lost 4 bases, J lost 0 bases, and 3 bases stayed unmatched. CDR3 protein: CASSPTSGSTDTQYF. CDR3 nucleotide sequence: TGTGCCAGCAGCCCCACTAGCGGAAGCACAGATACGCAGTATTTT.

V usage is TRBV6-1 and J usage is TRBJ1-1; weak D call: TRBD1 (5 bases). V was clipped by 3 bases and J by 5 bases, with 16 bases between them. CDR1 and CDR2 from the germline V gene are MNHNS and SASEGT. This CDR3 region has 15 residues. CDR3 bases: TGTGCCAGCAGTGAGGGGGTTGCGTGGAGTACTGAAGCTTTCTTT. Protein sequence: CASSEGVAWSTEAFF.

By frequency in the sample, this clone is medium-sized. The chain is built from TRBV3-1 (or the pseudogene TRBV3-2) and TRBJ2-7; maybe TRBD1 (6 bases). In germline, CDR1 is LGHDT, CDR2 YNNKEL (reference sequence). V was shortened by 6 bases and J by 0 bases, with 15 bases between the two germline ends. The CDR3 is 15 residues long. The CDR3 DNA follows: TGTGCCAGCAGTGACGGGACATTCTTCTCCTACGAGCAGTACTTC. Encoded protein: CASSDGTFFSYEQYF.

The chain has TRBV30 and TRBJ2-1, with 15 bases aligning to TRBD2. With V trimmed by 2 bases and J by 14 bases, 7 bases remained unmatched. CDR1 and CDR2 (germline): GTSNPN, SVGIG (reference sequence). There are 14 residues in the CDR3. The CDR3: CAWSPGLAGGSKFF. DNA for the CDR3: TGTGCCTGGAGTCCGGGACTAGCGGGGGGATCCAAGTTCTTC. The full variable domain, completed using reference TRBV30 and TRBJ2-1, is SQTIHQWPATLVQPVGSPLSLECTVEGTSNPNLYWYRQAAGRGLQLLFYSVGIGQISSEVPQNLSASRPQDRQFILSSKKLLLSDSGFYLCAWSPGLAGGSKFFGPGTRLTVL.